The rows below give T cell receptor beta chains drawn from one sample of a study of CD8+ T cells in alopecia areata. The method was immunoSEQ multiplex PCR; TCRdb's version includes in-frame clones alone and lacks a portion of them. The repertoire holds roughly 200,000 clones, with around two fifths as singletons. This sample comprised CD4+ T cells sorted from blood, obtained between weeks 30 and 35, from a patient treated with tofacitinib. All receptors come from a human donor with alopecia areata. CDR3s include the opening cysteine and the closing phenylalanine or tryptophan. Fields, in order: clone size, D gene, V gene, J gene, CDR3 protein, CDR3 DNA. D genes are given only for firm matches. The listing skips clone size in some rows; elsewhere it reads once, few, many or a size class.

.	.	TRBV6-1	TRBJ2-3	CATESRGTDTQYF	TGTGCCACCGAAAGTCGAGGCACAGATACGCAGTATTTT
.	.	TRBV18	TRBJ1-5	CASSLGTGKGQPQHF	TGTGCCAGCTCCCTCGGGACCGGGAAGGGTCAGCCCCAGCATTTT
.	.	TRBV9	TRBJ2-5	CASSVAVQETQYF	TGTGCCAGCAGCGTAGCCGTTCAAGAGACCCAGTACTTC
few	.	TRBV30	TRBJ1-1	CAWSVGGAPGIYF	TGTGCCTGGAGTGTAGGAGGGGCCCCAGGGATTTATTTT
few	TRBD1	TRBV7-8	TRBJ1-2	CASSPLSDRAYGYTF	TGTGCCAGCAGCCCCCTTTCCGACAGGGCTTATGGCTACACCTTC
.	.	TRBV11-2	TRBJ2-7	CASSAAYEQYF	TGTGCCAGCAGTGCAGCTTACGAGCAGTACTTC
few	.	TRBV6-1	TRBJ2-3	CASSEIPGRTDTQYF	TGTGCCAGCAGTGAGATTCCGGGACGCACAGATACGCAGTATTTT
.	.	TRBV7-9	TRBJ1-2	CASSAAMGVFGYTF	TGTGCCAGCAGCGCGGCTATGGGGGTCTTTGGCTACACCTTC
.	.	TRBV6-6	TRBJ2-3	CASRDTPVDTDTQYF	TGTGCCAGCAGGGACACGCCGGTGGACACAGATACGCAGTATTTT
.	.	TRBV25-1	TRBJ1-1	CASSPLGGLNPEAFF	TGTGCCAGCAGCCCCCTGGGGGGTCTAAATCCTGAAGCTTTCTTT
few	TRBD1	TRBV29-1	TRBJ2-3	CSGKKGAGADTQYF	TGCAGCGGAAAAAAGGGGGCGGGCGCAGATACGCAGTATTTT
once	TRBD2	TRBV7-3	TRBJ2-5	CASSRGEGETQYF	TGTGCCAGCAGCCGCGGGGAGGGAGAGACCCAGTACTTC
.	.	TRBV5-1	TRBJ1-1	CASSPTAGEAFF	TGCGCCAGCAGCCCCACGGCCGGTGAAGCTTTCTTT
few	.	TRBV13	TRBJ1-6	CASSQEGSRSPLHF	TGTGCCAGCAGCCAAGAGGGCAGTCGGTCACCCCTCCACTTT
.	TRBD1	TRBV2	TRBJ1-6	CASRNRGLSPSPLHF	TGTGCCAGCAGGAACAGGGGGTTGTCCCCTTCACCCCTCCACTTT
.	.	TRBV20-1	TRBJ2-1	CSARLYNEQFF	TGCAGTGCTAGACTCTACAATGAGCAGTTCTTC
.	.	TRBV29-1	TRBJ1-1	CTTTRTENTEAFF	TGCACCACGACCCGGACGGAGAACACTGAAGCTTTCTTT
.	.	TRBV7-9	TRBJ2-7	CASSPYGSYEQYF	TGTGCCAGCAGCCCGTACGGGTCCTACGAGCAGTACTTC
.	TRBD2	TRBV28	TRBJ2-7	CASSLGTSPYEQYF	TGTGCCAGCAGTTTGGGGACTAGTCCCTACGAGCAGTACTTC
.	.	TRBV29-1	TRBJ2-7	CSVIGQGHYEQYF	TGCAGCGTTATAGGGCAGGGGCACTACGAGCAGTACTTC
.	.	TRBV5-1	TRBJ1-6	CASSLEGIDNSPLHF	TGCGCCAGCAGCTTGGAAGGGATTGATAATTCACCCCTCCACTTT
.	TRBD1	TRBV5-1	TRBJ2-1	CASSSLAVEEGRWEDRGQHEQFF	TGCGCCAGCAGCTCGCTTGCGGTTGAGGAGGGACGTTGGGAGGACAGGGGGCAACATGAGCAGTTCTTC
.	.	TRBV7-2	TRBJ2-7	CASSLLANSYEQYF	TGTGCCAGCAGCTTACTAGCGAATTCCTACGAGCAGTACTTC
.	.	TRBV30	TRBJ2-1	CALERGSYNEQFF	TGTGCCCTCGAACGGGGGTCCTACAATGAGCAGTTCTTC
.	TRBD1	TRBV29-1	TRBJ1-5	CSVATGEGQPQHF	TGCAGCGTTGCTACAGGGGAGGGTCAGCCCCAGCATTTT
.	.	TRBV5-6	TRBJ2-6	CASSLETGVSGANVLTF	TGTGCCAGCAGCTTGGAGACAGGCGTCTCTGGGGCCAACGTCCTGACTTTC
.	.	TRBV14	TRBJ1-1	CASSPSANTEAFF	TGTGCCAGCAGCCCTTCGGCCAACACTGAAGCTTTCTTT
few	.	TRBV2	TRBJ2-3	CASSPTSTDTQYF	TGTGCCAGCAGCCCGACTAGCACAGATACGCAGTATTTT
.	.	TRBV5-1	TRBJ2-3	CASSFGPSTDTQYF	TGCGCCAGCAGCTTTGGACCCAGCACAGATACGCAGTATTTT
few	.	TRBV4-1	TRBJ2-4	CASSQGYQAKNIQYF	TGCGCCAGCAGCCAAGGGTACCAAGCCAAAAACATTCAGTACTTC
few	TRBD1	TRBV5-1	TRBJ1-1	CASSSGQGGTEAFF	TGCGCCAGCAGCTCCGGACAGGGTGGTACTGAAGCTTTCTTT
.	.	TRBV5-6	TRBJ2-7	CASSLADMGKQYF	TGTGCCAGCAGCTTAGCGGATATGGGGAAGCAGTACTTC
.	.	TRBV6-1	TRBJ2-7	CASSESRQLLGEQYF	TGTGCCAGCAGTGAATCAAGACAGCTCCTAGGGGAGCAGTACTTC
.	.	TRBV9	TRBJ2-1	CASSVGHGLVYNEQFF	TGTGCCAGCAGCGTAGGACACGGCCTGGTCTACAATGAGCAGTTCTTC
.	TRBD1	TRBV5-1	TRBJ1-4	CASSLARQGVEKLFF	TGCGCCAGCAGCTTGGCCAGACAGGGAGTGGAAAAACTGTTTTTT
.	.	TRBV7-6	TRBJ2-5	CASSFGTSPGETQYF	TGTGCCAGCAGCTTTGGGACTTCACCGGGGGAGACCCAGTACTTC
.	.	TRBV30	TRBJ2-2	CAWRGRGLNTGELFF	TGTGCCTGGAGAGGGCGAGGGCTGAACACCGGGGAGCTGTTTTTT
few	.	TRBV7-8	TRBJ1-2	CASSLGGADYGYTF	TGTGCCAGCAGCTTAGGGGGCGCGGACTATGGCTACACCTTC
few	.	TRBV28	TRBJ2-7	CATLARTYEQYF	TGTGCCACATTAGCGAGGACCTACGAGCAGTACTTC
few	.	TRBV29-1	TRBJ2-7	CSVRSVGYEQYF	TGCAGCGTTCGGTCAGTTGGCTACGAGCAGTACTTC
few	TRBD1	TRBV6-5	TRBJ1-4	CASSYSTGSHEKLFF	TGTGCCAGCAGTTACTCGACAGGGAGCCATGAAAAACTGTTTTTT
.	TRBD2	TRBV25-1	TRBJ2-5	CASSVAGGPLPETQYF	TGTGCCAGCAGTGTAGCGGGAGGGCCCCTACCGGAGACCCAGTACTTC
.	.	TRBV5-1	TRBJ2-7	CASSLDGEQYF	TGCGCCAGCAGCTTGGATGGGGAGCAGTACTTC
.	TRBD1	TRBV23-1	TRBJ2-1	CASTPDGTGALIRSYNEQFF	TGCGCCAGCACCCCCGATGGAACAGGGGCTTTAATTCGGTCCTACAATGAGCAGTTCTTC
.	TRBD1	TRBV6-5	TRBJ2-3	CASTSDRVSTDTQYF	TGTGCCAGCACCTCGGACAGGGTTAGCACAGATACGCAGTATTTT
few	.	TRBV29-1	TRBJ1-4	CSAGEPYATNEKLFF	TGCAGCGCTGGTGAACCTTATGCAACTAATGAAAAACTGTTTTTT
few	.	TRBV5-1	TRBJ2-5	CASSLGEPQETQYF	TGCGCCAGCAGCTTGGGTGAACCCCAAGAGACCCAGTACTTC
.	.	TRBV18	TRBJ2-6	CASSPQGAGANVLTF	TGTGCCAGCTCACCACAGGGGGCTGGGGCCAACGTCCTGACTTTC